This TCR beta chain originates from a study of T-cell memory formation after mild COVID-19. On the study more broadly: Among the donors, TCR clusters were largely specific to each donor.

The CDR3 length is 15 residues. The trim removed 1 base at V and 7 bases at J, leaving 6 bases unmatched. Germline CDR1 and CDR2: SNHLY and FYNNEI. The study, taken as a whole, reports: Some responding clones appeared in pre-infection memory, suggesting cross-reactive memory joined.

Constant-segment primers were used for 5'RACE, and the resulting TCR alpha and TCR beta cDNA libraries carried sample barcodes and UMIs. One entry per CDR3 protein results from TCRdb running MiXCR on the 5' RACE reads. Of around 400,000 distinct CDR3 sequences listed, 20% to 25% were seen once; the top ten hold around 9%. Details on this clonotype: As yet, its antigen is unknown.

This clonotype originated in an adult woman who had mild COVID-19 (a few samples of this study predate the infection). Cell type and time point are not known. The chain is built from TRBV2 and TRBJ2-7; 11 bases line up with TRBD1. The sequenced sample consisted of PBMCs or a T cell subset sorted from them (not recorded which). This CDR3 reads CASSEVDRGRGEQYF. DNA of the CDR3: TGTGCCAGCAGTGAAGTGGACAGGGGGCGGGGAGAGCAGTACTTC.